This TCR beta chain was recovered during a study of beta chain features in type 1 diabetes. Across the study: Across the samples, roughly 98,000,000 sorted cells were examined in total. Study results and caveats: Relative to healthy donors, patients appeared to have naive, central memory and Treg TCRB repertoires that were more similar. Shortening that was moderate but significant affected the TCRB CDR3s of Type 1 diabetes patients in all four CD4+ subsets.

What was sequenced were expressed TCRB transcripts, since all of the isolated RNA had been reverse transcribed. Sequenced by immunoSEQ multiplex PCR; TCRdb stores in-frame clones only, minus some. The sample has about 160,000 clones; approximately 9% are singletons. The authors took one heparinised blood draw, averaging about 110 mL, from each donor. Concerning this clone itself: Its antigen is still unknown.

Trimming cost V 5 bases and J 5 bases, with 10 bases left between them. CDR1 SGHRS and CDR2 YFSETQ come from the germline V gene. The CDR3 loop spans 12 amino acids. The rearrangement uses TRBV5-1 and TRBJ1-2; D possibly corresponds to TRBD1 (6 bases). Sequencing input: central memory CD4+ T cells from blood. This clonotype was obtained from a woman in her late teens or twenties with type 1 diabetes. This CDR3 is CASRPGEYGYTF. CDR3 sequence (DNA): TGCGCCAGCAGACCAGGGGAGTATGGCTACACCTTC.